Below, 21 T cell receptor beta chains from the same sample are listed, as sequenced in a study of blood T cells in healthy people across ages. With a J-beta primer mix and a sample-barcoded 5' primer, a second PCR ran roughly 6 to 12 cycles. MiXCR, run by TCRdb on the 5' RACE reads, gives a single entry per CDR3 protein. The table has over 450,000 distinct CDR3 sequences, 24% seen once. The same sample was also used in a study of T cells of mothers and their children.

Sample: blood. Source of these receptors: a boy younger than 18 in good health.

The chain uses TRBV7-2 and TRBJ2-7, with TRBD2 as a possible D gene (7 bases). V lost 1 base to trimming and J lost 4 bases, with 11 bases between them. The germline gives CDR1 SGHTA, CDR2 FQGNSA. The CDR3 is 14 amino acids. The CDR3 coding sequence is TGTGCCAGCAGCTTAGAGGGGGGGTGGTACGAGCAGTACTTC. Translation: CASSLEGGWYEQYF.

This clonotype was found a few times. The junction and the germline gene differ at one end; a read error may be behind it. The V and J genes are TRBV13 and TRBJ2-2, with D uncertain. This CDR3 contains 13 residues. Per the germline V gene, CDR1 is PRHDT and CDR2 is FYEKMQ (reference sequence). Here the CDR3 reads CASSLERWGELFF. DNA of the CDR3: TGCGCCAGCAGCTTAGAGCGCTGGGGGGAGCTGTTTTTT.

The chain couples TRBV3-1 to TRBJ2-5; D call uncertain. The J call may be wrong; the DNA end is better matched by TRBJ2-1. This CDR3 is built from 11 residues. The germline V gene encodes CDR1 LGHDT and CDR2 YNNKEL (reference sequence). The CDR3 is CASSQITEQFF. The DNA of the CDR3 is TGTGCCAGCAGCCAAATCACCGAGCAGTTCTTC.

The rearrangement uses TRBV20-1 and TRBJ2-7; a possible D gene is TRBD1 (6 bases). With 6 bases removed from V and 5 bases from J, the gap between germline ends came to 20 bases. The germline gives CDR1 DFQATT, CDR2 SNEGSKA (reference sequence). This CDR3 is built from 14 residues. Here the CDR3 reads CSASLGTFPHEQYF. The CDR3, as DNA: TGCAGTGCCAGCTTGGGGACATTCCCCCACGAGCAGTACTTC.

This clonotype was detected many times. The V call is TRBV7-9, the J call TRBJ1-1, with 7 bases matching TRBD1. J was trimmed by 2 bases and V by 4 bases; bases with no gene match: 7. Per germline, CDR1 SEHNR and CDR2 FQNEAQ (reference sequence). The CDR3 loop spans 15 amino acids. As DNA, the CDR3 is TGTGCCAGCAGCTCCCACAGGGGTGGTAACACTGAAGCTTTCTTT. Encoded protein: CASSSHRGGNTEAFF.

This clonotype was observed a few times. V is TRBV6-4 and J is TRBJ2-3; TRBD1 might be the D (6 bases). This CDR3 has 12 amino acids. Trimming took 0 bases from V and 14 from J, leaving 12 bases between them. Per germline, CDR1 MRHNA and CDR2 SNTAGT. The CDR3 here is CASSDSRGVGYF. CDR3 nucleotide sequence: TGTGCCAGCAGTGACTCCAGGGGAGTTGGGTATTTT.

This sequence joins TRBV4-1 and TRBJ1-1; maybe TRBD1 (6 bases). Germline CDR1 reads MGHRA; CDR2 reads YSYEKL. The ends were cut back, 1 base at V and 2 bases at J, with 14 bases in the middle. This CDR3 comprises 16 residues. Here the CDR3 reads CASSQVVRGINTEAFF. CDR3 bases: TGCGCCAGCAGCCAAGTAGTAAGGGGGATCAACACTGAAGCTTTCTTT.

This clonotype was found a few times. The chain carries TRBV6-1 and TRBJ1-1; D remains ambiguous. This CDR3 has 17 residues. V dropped 4 bases and J dropped 0 bases, with 18 bases sitting between them. From germline, CDR1 is MNHNS and CDR2 SASEGT. In DNA form, the CDR3 reads TGTGCCAGCAGTGTTTCCCTTTCCTCCCAGATGAACACTGAAGCTTTCTTT. It encodes CASSVSLSSQMNTEAFF.

This clonotype was recorded a few times. Here the CDR3 DNA reads TGTGCCAGCAGCCAAGATATCGGGAGTACCTACAATGAGCAGTTCTTC. Protein: CASSQDIGSTYNEQFF. The chain carries TRBV14 and TRBJ2-1; weak D call: TRBD2 (6 bases). V was cut by 0 bases and J by 2 bases, with 11 bases left in between. Germline CDR1 SGHDN, CDR2 FVKESK. The CDR3 is made up of 16 amino acids.

The chain uses TRBV20-1 and TRBJ1-4; unclear D gene. Germline lookup yields CDR1 DFQATT and CDR2 SNEGSKA (reference sequence). V was cut by 3 bases and J by 7 bases, with 15 bases left in between. The CDR3 is 14 residues long. CDR3 loop: CSARRRGGFEKLFF. In nucleotides, the CDR3 is TGCAGTGCTAGGCGGCGTGGCGGGTTTGAAAAACTGTTTTTT.

This chain uses TRBV28 with TRBJ2-5; 14 nucleotides agree with TRBD2. Germline lookup yields CDR1 MDHEN and CDR2 SYDVKM. The J segment lost 5 bases and the V segment lost 5 bases, leaving 7 bases of the junction unmatched. This CDR3 has 16 amino acids. DNA of the CDR3: TGTGCCAGCAGTATACCATGGACTAGCGGGAGGGAGACCCAGTACTTC. The encoded protein is CASSIPWTSGRETQYF.

The chain employs TRBV5-1 and TRBJ2-7; D ambiguous. The CDR3 is 11 residues long. Germline CDR1 and CDR2: SGHRS and YFSETQ. V shed 0 bases and J shed 5 bases, with 3 bases lying between them. The CDR3 sequence is CASSLEHEQYF. The CDR3 DNA follows: TGCGCCAGCAGCTTGGAACACGAGCAGTACTTC.

The chain recombines TRBV20-1 with TRBJ2-7; TRBD2 agrees at 10 bases. From germline, CDR1 is DFQATT and CDR2 SNEGSKA (reference sequence). The V gene end was trimmed by 5 bases and the J gene end by 3 bases; junction bases not matched to a gene: 7. CDR3 length: 14 residues. The CDR3 sequence: CSAGSGRLDYEQYF. The CDR3 DNA reads TGCAGTGCTGGTAGCGGGAGGCTCGACTACGAGCAGTACTTC.

This clonotype was seen only a few times. The chain has TRBV7-8 and TRBJ2-3; no definite D call. V lost 7 bases, J lost 6 bases, and 17 bases lay in between. CDR1 SGHVS and CDR2 FQNEAQ come from the germline V gene. The CDR3 totals 14 residues. This CDR3 reads CASTPNFGADTQYF. In DNA, the CDR3 is TGTGCCAGCACCCCCAACTTCGGTGCCGATACGCAGTATTTT.

The genes are TRBV12-3 or TRBV12-4 and TRBJ2-3, with D perhaps TRBD1 (5 bases). Between the trimmed V and J ends, which lost 6 bases and 2 bases, there was a span of 15 bases. This CDR3 contains 15 residues. DNA of the CDR3: TGTGCCAGCAGCCCGAACCCGACAGCCACAGATACGCAGTATTTT. This encodes CASSPNPTATDTQYF.

Only a few counts were recorded for this clonotype. The chain employs TRBV20-1 and TRBJ2-1, with TRBD2 matching 8 bases. The V and J ends lost 0 bases and 0 bases, in that order; junction bases with no gene match: 1. The CDR3 has 15 residues. Germline assignment: CDR1 DFQATT and CDR2 SNEGSKA (reference sequence). CDR3 DNA sequence: TGCAGTGCTAGAGATCTAGCGGGCTCCTACAATGAGCAGTTCTTC. Its protein is CSARDLAGSYNEQFF.

This clonotype was counted between two and nine times. This chain links TRBV20-1 with TRBJ1-2; D not certain. CDR3 length: 14 amino acids. Trimming left V 0 bases short and J 4 bases short, with 12 bases between. Per germline, CDR1 DFQATT and CDR2 SNEGSKA (reference sequence). CDR3 in DNA: TGCAGTGCTAGAGACCCGGGAGGATCCTATGGCTACACCTTC. Amino acids: CSARDPGGSYGYTF.

V gene TRBV3-1 combines with J gene TRBJ1-2; possible D gene TRBD1, 6 bases. CDR1 and CDR2 from the germline V gene are LGHDT and YNNKEL (reference sequence). V gave up 4 bases and J gave up 6 bases, with 12 bases separating them. CDR3 length: 13 residues. Written as DNA, the CDR3 is TGTGCCAGCAGCCTGGGGGCGTCGGATGGCTACACCTTC. Its translation is CASSLGASDGYTF. The full variable domain, completed using reference TRBV3-1 and TRBJ1-2, is DTAVSQTPKYLVTQMGNDKSIKCEQNLGHDTMYWYKQDSKKFLKIMFSYNNKELIINETVPNRFSPKSPDKAHLNLHINSLELGDSAVYFCASSLGASDGYTFGSGTRLTVV.

The chain joins TRBV20-1 to TRBJ1-4, with D unclear. This CDR3 has 13 amino acids. Germline values: CDR1 DFQATT, CDR2 SNEGSKA (reference sequence). Deletions cut 0 bases from V and 7 bases from J, with 9 bases between. The CDR3 DNA reads as TGCAGTGCTAGAGATCCACGGTTTGAAAAACTGTTTTTT. Translation gives CSARDPRFEKLFF.

The chain couples TRBV15 to TRBJ2-3; unclear D gene. This CDR3 spans 13 amino acids. The germline CDR1 and CDR2 sequences are LNHNV and YYDKDF (reference sequence). Trimming took 1 base from V and 3 from J, leaving 5 bases between them. CDR3 sequence reads: CATSRGGTDTQYF. CDR3 DNA sequence: TGTGCCACCAGCAGAGGAGGAACAGATACGCAGTATTTT.

The chain has TRBV7-9 and TRBJ1-2; D may be TRBD1 (6 bases). Trimming removed 4 bases at V and 5 bases at J, with 17 bases between. CDR3 size: 15 residues. CDR1 and CDR2 from the germline V gene are SEHNR and FQNEAQ (reference sequence). The CDR3 loop is CASSSLDRQPYGYTF. CDR3 bases: TGTGCCAGCAGCTCCCTGGACAGACAGCCTTATGGCTACACCTTC.